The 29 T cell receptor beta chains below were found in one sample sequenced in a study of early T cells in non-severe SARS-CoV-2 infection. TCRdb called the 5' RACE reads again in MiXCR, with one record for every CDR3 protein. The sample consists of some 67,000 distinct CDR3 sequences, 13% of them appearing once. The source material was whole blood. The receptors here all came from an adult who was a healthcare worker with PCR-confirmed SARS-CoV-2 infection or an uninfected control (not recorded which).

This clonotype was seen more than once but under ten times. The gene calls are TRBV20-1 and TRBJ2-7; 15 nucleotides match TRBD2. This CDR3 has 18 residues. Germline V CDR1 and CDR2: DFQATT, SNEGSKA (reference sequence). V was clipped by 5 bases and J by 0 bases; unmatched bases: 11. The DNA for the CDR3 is TGCAGTGCTCCCGGGGCTGGACTAGCGGGGGGGAGCTCCTACGAGCAGTACTTC. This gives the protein CSAPGAGLAGGSSYEQYF.

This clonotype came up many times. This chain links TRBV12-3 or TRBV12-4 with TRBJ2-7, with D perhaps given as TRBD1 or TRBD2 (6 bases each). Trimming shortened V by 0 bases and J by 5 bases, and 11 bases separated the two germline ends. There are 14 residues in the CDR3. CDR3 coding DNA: TGTGCCAGCAGTTTAGCGGGAGGACAGAACGAGCAGTACTTC. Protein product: CASSLAGGQNEQYF.

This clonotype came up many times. CDR3 residues: CASSFGLAGAYNEQFF. CDR3 bases: TGTGCCAGCAGCTTCGGACTAGCGGGAGCGTACAATGAGCAGTTCTTC. V is TRBV13 and J is TRBJ2-1, with 13 bases fitting TRBD2. V was pared by 3 bases and J by 4 bases, with 3 bases of the junction left unmatched. Germline V CDR1 and CDR2: PRHDT, FYEKMQ (reference sequence). This CDR3 has 16 residues.

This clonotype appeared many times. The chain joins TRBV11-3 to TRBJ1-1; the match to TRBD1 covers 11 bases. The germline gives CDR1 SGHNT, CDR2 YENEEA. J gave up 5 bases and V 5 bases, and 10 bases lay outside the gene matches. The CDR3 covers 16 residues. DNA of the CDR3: TGTGCCAGCAGCCGCTCTCCGGGACAGGGGGATACTGAAGCTTTCTTT. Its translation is CASSRSPGQGDTEAFF.

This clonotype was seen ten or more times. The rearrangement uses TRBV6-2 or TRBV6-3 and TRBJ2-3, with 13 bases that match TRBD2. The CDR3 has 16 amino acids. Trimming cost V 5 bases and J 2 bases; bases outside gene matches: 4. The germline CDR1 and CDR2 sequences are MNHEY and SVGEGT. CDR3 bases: TGTGCCAGCAGTCCGGGACTAGCGGGATACACAGATACGCAGTATTTT. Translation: CASSPGLAGYTDTQYF.

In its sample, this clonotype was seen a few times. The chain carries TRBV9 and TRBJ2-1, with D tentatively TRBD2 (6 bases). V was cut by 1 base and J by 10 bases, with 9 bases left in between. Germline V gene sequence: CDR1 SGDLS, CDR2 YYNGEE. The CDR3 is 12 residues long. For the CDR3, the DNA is TGTGCCAGCAGCGTATCGGGAGTCGAGCAGTTCTTC. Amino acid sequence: CASSVSGVEQFF.

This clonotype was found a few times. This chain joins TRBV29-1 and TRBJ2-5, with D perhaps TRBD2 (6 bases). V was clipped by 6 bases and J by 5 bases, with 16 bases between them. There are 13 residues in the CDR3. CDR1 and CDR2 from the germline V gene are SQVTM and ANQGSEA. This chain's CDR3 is CSVRDPGWETQYF. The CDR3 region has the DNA TGCAGCGTGCGGGACCCTGGATGGGAGACCCAGTACTTC.

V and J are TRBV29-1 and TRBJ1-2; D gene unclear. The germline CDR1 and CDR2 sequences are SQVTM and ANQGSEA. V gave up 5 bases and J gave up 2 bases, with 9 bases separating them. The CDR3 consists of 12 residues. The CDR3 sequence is CSVFWTNYGYTF. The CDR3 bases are TGCAGCGTTTTTTGGACGAACTATGGCTACACCTTC.

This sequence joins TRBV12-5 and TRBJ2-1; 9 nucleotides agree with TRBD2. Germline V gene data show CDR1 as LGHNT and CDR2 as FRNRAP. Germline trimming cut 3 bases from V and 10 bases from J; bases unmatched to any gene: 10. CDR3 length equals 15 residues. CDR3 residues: CASGFPSSGGYEQFF. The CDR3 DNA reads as TGTGCTAGTGGTTTTCCAAGCAGCGGGGGGTACGAGCAGTTCTTC.

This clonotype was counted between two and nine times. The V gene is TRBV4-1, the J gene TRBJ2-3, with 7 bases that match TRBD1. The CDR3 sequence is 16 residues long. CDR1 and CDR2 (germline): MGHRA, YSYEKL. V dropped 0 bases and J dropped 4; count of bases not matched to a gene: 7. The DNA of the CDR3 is TGCGCCAGCAGCCAAGATCAAGGGGGCCGGCCAGATACGCAGTATTTT. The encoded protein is CASSQDQGGRPDTQYF.

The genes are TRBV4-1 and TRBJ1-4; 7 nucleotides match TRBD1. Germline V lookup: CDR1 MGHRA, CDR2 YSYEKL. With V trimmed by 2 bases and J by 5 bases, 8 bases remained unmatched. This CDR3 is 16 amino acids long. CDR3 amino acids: CASSQNPGQPNEKLFF. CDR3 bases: TGCGCCAGCAGCCAAAACCCGGGACAGCCGAATGAAAAACTGTTTTTT.

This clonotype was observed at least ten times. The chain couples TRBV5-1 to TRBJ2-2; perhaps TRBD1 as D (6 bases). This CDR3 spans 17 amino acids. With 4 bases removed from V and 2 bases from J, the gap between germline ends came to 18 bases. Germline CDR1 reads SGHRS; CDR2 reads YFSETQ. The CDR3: CASSVQPPGQNTGELFF. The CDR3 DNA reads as TGCGCCAGCAGCGTGCAACCCCCGGGACAAAACACCGGGGAGCTGTTTTTT. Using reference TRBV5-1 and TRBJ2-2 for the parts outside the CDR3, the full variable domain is KAGVTQTPRYLIKTRGQQVTLSCSPISGHRSVSWYQQTPGQGLQFLFEYFSETQRNKGNFPGRFSGRQFSNSRSEMNVSTLELGDSALYLCASSVQPPGQNTGELFFGEGSRLTVL.

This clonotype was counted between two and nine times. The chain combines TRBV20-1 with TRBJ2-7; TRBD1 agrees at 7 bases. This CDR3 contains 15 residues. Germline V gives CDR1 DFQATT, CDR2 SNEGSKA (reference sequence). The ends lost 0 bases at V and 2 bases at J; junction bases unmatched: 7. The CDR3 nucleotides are TGCAGTGCTAGAGAATCCAGGGGGAGAACCTACGAGCAGTACTTC. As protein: CSARESRGRTYEQYF.

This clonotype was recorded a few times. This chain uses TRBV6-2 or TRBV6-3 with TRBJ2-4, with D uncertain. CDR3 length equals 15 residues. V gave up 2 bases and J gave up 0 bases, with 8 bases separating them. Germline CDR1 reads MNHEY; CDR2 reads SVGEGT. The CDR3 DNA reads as TGTGCCAGCAGTTACGGCGGAATAGCCAAAAACATTCAGTACTTC. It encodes CASSYGGIAKNIQYF.

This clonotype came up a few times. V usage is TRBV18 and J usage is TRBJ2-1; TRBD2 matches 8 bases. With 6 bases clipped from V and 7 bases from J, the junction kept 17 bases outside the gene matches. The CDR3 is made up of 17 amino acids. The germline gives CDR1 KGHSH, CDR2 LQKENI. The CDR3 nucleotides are TGTGCCAGCTCGGCGTTGTCGAGAGCGGGAGTGGAAAATGAGCAGTTCTTC. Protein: CASSALSRAGVENEQFF.

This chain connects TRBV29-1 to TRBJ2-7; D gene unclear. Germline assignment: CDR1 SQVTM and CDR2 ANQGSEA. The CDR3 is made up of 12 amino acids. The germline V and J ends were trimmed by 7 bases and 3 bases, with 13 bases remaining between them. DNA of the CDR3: TGCAGCGCCAAAAAGGGAAGCTACGAGCAGTACTTC. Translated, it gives CSAKKGSYEQYF.

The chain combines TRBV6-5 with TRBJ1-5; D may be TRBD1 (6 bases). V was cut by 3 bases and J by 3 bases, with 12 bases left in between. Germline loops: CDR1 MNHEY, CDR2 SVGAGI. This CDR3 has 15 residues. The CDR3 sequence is CASSYRRQDNQPQHF. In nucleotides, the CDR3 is TGTGCCAGCAGTTATCGCCGACAGGACAATCAGCCCCAGCATTTT.

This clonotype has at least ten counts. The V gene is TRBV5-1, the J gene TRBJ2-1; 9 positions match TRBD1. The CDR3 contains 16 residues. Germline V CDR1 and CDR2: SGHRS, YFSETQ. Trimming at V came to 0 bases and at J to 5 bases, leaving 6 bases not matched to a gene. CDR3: CASSLAPGQGDNEQFF. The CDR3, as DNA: TGCGCCAGCAGCTTGGCCCCGGGACAGGGTGACAATGAGCAGTTCTTC.

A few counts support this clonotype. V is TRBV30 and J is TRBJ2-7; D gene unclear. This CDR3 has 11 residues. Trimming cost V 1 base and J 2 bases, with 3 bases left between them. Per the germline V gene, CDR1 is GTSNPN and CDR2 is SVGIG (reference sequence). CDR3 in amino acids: CAWSDPYEQYF. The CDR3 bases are TGTGCCTGGAGTGACCCCTACGAGCAGTACTTC.

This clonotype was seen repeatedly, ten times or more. This CDR3 is CATSDLPGDIWSSYNEQFF. CDR3 nucleotides: TGTGCCACCAGTGATTTGCCCGGAGACATATGGAGCTCCTACAATGAGCAGTTCTTC. The chain uses TRBV24-1 and TRBJ2-1; no clear D. The CDR3 totals 19 residues. CDR1 is KGHDR, CDR2 SFDVKD, per germline. Trimming stripped 0 bases from V and 0 bases from J, with 17 bases between.

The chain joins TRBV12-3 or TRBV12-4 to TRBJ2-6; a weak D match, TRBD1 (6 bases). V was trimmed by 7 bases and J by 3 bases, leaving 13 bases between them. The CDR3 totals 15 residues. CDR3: CASIQQGSGANVLTF. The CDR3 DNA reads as TGTGCCAGCATTCAACAGGGAAGTGGGGCCAACGTCCTGACTTTC.

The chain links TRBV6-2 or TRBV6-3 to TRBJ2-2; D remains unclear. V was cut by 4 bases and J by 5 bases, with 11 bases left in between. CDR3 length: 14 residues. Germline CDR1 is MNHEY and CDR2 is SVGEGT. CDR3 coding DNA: TGTGCCAGCAGTTTCAGAGAGGAAACCGGGGAGCTGTTTTTT. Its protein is CASSFREETGELFF.

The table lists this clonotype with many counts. CDR3: CASSPPRPQGTDTQYF. CDR3 coding DNA: TGTGCCAGCAGCCCTCCCCGCCCCCAGGGCACAGATACGCAGTATTTT. V and J are TRBV7-8 and TRBJ2-3; no clear D gene. The CDR3 length is 16 residues. In germline, CDR1 is SGHVS, CDR2 FQNEAQ. Trimming stripped 5 bases from V and 1 base from J, with 16 bases between.

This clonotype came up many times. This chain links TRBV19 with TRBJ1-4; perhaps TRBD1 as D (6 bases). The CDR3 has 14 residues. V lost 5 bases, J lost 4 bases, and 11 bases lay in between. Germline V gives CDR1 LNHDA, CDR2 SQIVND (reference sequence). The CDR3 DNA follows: TGTGCCAGTAGTGTTGGACAGCTTAATGAAAAACTGTTTTTT. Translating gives CASSVGQLNEKLFF. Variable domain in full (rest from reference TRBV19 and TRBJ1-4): DGGITQSPKYLFRKEGQNVTLSCEQNLNHDAMYWYRQDPGQGLRLIYYSQIVNDFQKGDIAEGYSVSREKKESFPLTVTSAQKNPTAFYLCASSVGQLNEKLFFGSGTQLSVL.

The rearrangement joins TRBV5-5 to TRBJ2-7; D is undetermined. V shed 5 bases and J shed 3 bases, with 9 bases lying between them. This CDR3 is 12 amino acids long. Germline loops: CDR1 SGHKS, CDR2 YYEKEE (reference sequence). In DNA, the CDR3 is TGTGCCAGCAGTGGGTGGGGCTACGAGCAGTACTTC. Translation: CASSGWGYEQYF. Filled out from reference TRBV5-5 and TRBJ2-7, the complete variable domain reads DAGVTQSPTHLIKTRGQQVTLRCSPISGHKSVSWYQQVLGQGPQFIFQYYEKEERGRGNFPDRFSARQFPNYSSELNVNALLLGDSALYLCASSGWGYEQYFGPGTRLTVT.

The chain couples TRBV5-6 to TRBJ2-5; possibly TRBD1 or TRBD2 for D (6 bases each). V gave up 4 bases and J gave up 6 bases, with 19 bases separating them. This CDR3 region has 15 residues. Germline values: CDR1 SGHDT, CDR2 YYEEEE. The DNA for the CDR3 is TGTGCCAGCAGCCCGGTGATGGGGGGCGCACAGACCCAGTACTTC. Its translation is CASSPVMGGAQTQYF.

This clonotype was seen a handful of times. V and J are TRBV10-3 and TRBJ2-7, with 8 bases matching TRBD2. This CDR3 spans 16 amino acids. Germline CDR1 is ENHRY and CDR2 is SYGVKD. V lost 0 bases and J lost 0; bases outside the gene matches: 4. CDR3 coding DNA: TGTGCCATCAGTGAGTCCGGGGGGGCCCTCTCCTACGAGCAGTACTTC. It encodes CAISESGGALSYEQYF.

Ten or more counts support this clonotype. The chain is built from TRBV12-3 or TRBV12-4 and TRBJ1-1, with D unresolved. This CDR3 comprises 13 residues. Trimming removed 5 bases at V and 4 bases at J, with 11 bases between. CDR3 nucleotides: TGTGCCAGCAGTGTCATAGGTGTCACTGAAGCTTTCTTT. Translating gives CASSVIGVTEAFF.

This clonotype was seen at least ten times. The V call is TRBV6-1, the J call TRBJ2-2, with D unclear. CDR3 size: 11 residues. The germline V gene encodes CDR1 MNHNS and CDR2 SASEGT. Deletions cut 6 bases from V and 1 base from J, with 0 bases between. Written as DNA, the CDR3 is TGTGCCAGCAGGAACACCGGGGAGCTGTTTTTT. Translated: CASRNTGELFF.